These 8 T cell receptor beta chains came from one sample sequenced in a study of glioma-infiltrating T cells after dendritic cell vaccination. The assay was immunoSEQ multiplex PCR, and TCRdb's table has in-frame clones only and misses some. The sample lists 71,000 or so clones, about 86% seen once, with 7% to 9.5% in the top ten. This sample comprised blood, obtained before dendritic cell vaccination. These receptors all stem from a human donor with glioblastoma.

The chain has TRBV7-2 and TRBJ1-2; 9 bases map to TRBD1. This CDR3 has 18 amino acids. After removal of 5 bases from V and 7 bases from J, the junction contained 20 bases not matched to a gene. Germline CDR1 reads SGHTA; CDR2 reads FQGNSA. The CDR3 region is CASSAVPGQGPLSRGYTF. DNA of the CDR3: TGTGCCAGCAGCGCCGTACCGGGACAGGGCCCTCTATCGCGTGGCTACACCTTC.

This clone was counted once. CDR3 nucleotide sequence: TGCAGCGCCTTACAGGGGGGTGATGGTGAGCAGTTCTTC. This translates into CSALQGGDGEQFF. The chain is built from TRBV29-1 and TRBJ2-1; 8 bases line up with TRBD1. The trim removed 7 bases at V and 9 bases at J, leaving 11 bases unmatched. Germline V CDR1 and CDR2: SQVTM, ANQGSEA. This CDR3 has 13 residues.

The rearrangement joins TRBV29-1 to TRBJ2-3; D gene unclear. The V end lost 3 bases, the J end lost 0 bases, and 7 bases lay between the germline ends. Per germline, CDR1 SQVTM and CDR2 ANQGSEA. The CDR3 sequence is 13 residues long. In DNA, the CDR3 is TGCAGCGTTGACCAAACTAGCACAGATACGCAGTATTTT. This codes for CSVDQTSTDTQYF.

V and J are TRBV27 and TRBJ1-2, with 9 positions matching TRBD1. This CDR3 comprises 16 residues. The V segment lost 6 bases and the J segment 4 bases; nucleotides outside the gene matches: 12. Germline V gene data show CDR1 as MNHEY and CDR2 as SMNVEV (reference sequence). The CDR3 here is CASRPPGQGRGYGYTF. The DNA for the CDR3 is TGTGCCAGCAGGCCACCGGGACAGGGAAGAGGCTATGGCTACACCTTC.

The CDR3 loop reads CASSAGTATPYEQYF. The CDR3, as DNA: TGTGCCAGCAGTGCCGGGACAGCGACGCCCTACGAGCAGTACTTC. V gene TRBV6-5 combines with J gene TRBJ2-7; 7 positions agree with TRBD1. This CDR3 is built from 15 residues. V shed 5 bases, J shed 2 bases, and the junction held 9 bases outside the gene matches. CDR1 is MNHEY, CDR2 SVGAGI, per germline.

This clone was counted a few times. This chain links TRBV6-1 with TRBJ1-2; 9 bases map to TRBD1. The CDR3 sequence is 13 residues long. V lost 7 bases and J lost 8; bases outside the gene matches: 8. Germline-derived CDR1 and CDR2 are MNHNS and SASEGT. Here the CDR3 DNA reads TGTGCCAGCATTCTACAGGGGGCGAACGGCTACACCTTC. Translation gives CASILQGANGYTF.

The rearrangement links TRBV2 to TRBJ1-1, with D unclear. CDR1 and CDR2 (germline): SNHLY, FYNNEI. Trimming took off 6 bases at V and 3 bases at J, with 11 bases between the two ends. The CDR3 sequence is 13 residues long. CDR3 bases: TGTGCCAGCAGATTTGGTCGGGACACTGAAGCTTTCTTT. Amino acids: CASRFGRDTEAFF.

The CDR3 DNA reads TGTGCCAGCAGCTTGGGGCTCGGCGGGGGGTACACAGATACGCAGTATTTT. As protein: CASSLGLGGGYTDTQYF. This rearrangement joins TRBV5-8 to TRBJ2-3; the match to TRBD2 covers 8 bases. The V gene end was trimmed by 0 bases and the J gene end by 2 bases; junction bases not matched to a gene: 8. The germline gives CDR1 SGHTS, CDR2 YDEGEE. The CDR3 sequence is 17 residues long.